The 4 T cell receptor beta chains given below trace back to one sample, sequenced in a study of T cell responses to AZD1222 COVID-19 vaccine. Data came from immunoSEQ multiplex PCR; TCRdb stores just in-frame clones and leaves some out. The table shows more than 75,000 clones, with about four fifths occurring only once. The sequencing here drew on peripheral blood, taken 28 days after the second AZD1222 dose. The receptor source for this set is an adult who received the AZD1222 COVID-19 vaccine.

In this sample, this clone turned up many times. The chain is built from TRBV6-5 and TRBJ2-1; D gene uncertain. This CDR3 spans 12 amino acids. The V gene lost 2 bases and the J gene lost 7 bases, with 6 bases spanning the gap. CDR1 and CDR2 from the germline V gene are MNHEY and SVGAGI. The CDR3 sequence is CASSYPRNEQFF. The CDR3 nucleotides are TGTGCCAGCAGTTACCCCAGGAATGAGCAGTTCTTC.

This clone was picked up one time. The gene calls are TRBV24-1 and TRBJ2-2; D perhaps matches TRBD2 (5 bases). CDR3 size: 18 residues. V gave up 0 bases and J gave up 0 bases, with 13 bases separating them. Germline V lookup: CDR1 KGHDR, CDR2 SFDVKD. The CDR3 sequence is CATSDLPFSASNTGELFF. CDR3 nucleotide sequence: TGTGCCACCAGTGATTTGCCATTTAGCGCCTCGAACACCGGGGAGCTGTTTTTT.

The chain couples TRBV1 to TRBJ2-7; the DNA was not used to check the table's D call, TRBD1. TRBV1 corresponds to a pseudogene. The CDR3 covers 16 residues. This chain's CDR3 is CTSCITWTGRGYEQYF. CDR3 DNA: TGCACCAGCTGCATCACCTGGACAGGGCGAGGGTACGAGCAGTACTTC.

This clone was seen a single time. The V and J genes are TRBV28 and TRBJ1-4; 8 bases match TRBD1. This CDR3 comprises 14 residues. Trimming took 2 bases from V and 6 from J; bases not matched to a gene: 2. CDR1 is MDHEN and CDR2 is SYDVKM in the germline V gene. CDR3 region: CASSLGQGYEKLFF. CDR3 bases: TGTGCCAGCAGTTTAGGACAGGGTTATGAAAAACTGTTTTTT.